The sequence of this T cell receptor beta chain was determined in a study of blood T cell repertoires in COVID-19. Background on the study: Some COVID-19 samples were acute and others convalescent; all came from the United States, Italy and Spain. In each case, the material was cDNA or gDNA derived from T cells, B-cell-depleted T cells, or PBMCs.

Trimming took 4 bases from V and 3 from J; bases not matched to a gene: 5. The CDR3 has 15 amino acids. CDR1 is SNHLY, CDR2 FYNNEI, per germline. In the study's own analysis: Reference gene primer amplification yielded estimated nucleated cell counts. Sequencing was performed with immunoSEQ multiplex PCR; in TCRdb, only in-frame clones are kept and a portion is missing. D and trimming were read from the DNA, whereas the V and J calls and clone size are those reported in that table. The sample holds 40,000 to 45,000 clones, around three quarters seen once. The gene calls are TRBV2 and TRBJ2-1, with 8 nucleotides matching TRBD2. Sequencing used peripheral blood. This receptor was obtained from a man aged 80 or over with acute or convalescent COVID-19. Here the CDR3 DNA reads TGTGCCAGCAGTGTAGGTAGCGGGATCTACAATGAGCAGTTCTTC. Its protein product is CASSVGSGIYNEQFF.